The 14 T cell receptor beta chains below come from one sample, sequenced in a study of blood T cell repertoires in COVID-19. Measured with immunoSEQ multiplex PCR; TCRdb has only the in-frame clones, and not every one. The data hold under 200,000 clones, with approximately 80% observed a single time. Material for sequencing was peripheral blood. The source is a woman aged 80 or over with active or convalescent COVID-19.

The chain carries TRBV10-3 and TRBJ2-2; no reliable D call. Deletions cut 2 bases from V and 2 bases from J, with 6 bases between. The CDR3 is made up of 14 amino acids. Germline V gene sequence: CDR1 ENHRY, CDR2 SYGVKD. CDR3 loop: CAISEAGNTGELFF. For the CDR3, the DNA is TGTGCCATCAGTGAGGCAGGAAACACCGGGGAGCTGTTTTTT.

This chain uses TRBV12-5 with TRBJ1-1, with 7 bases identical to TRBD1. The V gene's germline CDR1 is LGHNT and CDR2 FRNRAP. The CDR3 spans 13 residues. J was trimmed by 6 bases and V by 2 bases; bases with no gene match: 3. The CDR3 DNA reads TGTGCTAGTGGTTTGACAGGGGTCCCTGAAGCTTTCTTT. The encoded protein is CASGLTGVPEAFF.

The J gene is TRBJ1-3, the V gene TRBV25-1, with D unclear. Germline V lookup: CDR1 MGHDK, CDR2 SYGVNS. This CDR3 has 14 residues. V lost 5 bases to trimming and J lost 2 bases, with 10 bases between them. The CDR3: CASSLAAAGNTIYF. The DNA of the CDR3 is TGTGCCAGCAGTCTCGCGGCAGCTGGAAACACCATATATTTT.

The CDR3 region is CASSITGALGYTF. The CDR3 DNA is TGTGCCAGTAGTATCACAGGTGCCCTTGGCTACACCTTC. This chain connects TRBV19 to TRBJ1-2, with D perhaps matching TRBD1 (5 bases). Germline CDR1 LNHDA, CDR2 SQIVND (reference sequence). V dropped 3 bases and J dropped 7 bases, with 12 bases sitting between them. The CDR3 is 13 amino acids.

For the CDR3, the DNA is TGTGCCAGCAGTCCAGGGGGCGGTCAAGAGACCCAGTACTTC. This sequence encodes CASSPGGGQETQYF. This chain joins TRBV9 and TRBJ2-5; 8 nucleotides line up with TRBD1. Germline V gene lookup returns CDR1 SGDLS and CDR2 YYNGEE. V lost 5 bases and J lost 2; bases outside the gene matches: 5. CDR3 length: 14 residues.

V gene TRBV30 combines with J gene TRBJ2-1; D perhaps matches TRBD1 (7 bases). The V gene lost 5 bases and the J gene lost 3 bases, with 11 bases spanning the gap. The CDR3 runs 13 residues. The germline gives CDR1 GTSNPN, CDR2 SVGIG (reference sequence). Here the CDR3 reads CAWHRGGYNEQFF. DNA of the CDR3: TGTGCCTGGCACAGGGGAGGCTACAATGAGCAGTTCTTC.

The CDR3 loop is CASSFGVTYQETQYF. The CDR3 nucleotides are TGTGCCAGCAGCTTCGGGGTAACGTACCAAGAGACCCAGTACTTC. The chain uses TRBV7-6 and TRBJ2-5, with D maybe TRBD2 (5 bases). The germline CDR1 and CDR2 sequences are SGHVS and FNYEAQ. The length of the CDR3 is 15 residues. V lost 3 bases, J lost 0 bases, and 11 bases lay in between.

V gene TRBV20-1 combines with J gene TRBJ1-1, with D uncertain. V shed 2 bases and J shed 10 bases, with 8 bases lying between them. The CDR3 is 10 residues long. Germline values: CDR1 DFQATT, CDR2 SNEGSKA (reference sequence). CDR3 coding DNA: TGCAGTGCTAGAAAAGTCGGAGCTTTCTTT. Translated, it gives CSARKVGAFF.

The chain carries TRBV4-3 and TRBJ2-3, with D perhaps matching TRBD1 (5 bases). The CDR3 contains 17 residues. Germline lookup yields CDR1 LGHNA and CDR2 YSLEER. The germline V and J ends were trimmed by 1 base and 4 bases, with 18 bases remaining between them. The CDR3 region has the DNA TGCGCCAGCAGCCAAGTACTTAGGACAATAGGATCAGATACGCAGTATTTT. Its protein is CASSQVLRTIGSDTQYF.

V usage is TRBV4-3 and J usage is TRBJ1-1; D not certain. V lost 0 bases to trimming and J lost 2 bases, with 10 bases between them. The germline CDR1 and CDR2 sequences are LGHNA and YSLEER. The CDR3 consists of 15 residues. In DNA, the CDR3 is TGCGCCAGCAGCCAAGATCTGATAACAAACACTGAAGCTTTCTTT. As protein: CASSQDLITNTEAFF.

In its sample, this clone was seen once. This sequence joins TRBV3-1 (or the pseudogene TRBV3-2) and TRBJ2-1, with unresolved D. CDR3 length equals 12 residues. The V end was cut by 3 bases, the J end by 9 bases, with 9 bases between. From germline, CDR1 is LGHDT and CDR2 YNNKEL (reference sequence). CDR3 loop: CASSHGRVEQFF. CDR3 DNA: TGTGCCAGCAGCCATGGCCGGGTTGAGCAGTTCTTC.

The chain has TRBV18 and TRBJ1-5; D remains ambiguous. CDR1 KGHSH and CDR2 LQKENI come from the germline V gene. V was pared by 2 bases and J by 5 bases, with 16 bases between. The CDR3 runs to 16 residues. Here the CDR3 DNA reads TGTGCCAGCTCACCATCTCCGCAAGCAAATTATCAGCCCCAGCATTTT. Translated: CASSPSPQANYQPQHF.

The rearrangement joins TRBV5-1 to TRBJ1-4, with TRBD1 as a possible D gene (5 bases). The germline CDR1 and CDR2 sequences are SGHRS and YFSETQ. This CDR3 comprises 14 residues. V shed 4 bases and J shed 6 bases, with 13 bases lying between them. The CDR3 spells CASSGGVVDEKLFF. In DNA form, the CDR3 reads TGCGCCAGCAGCGGAGGGGTTGTGGATGAAAAACTGTTTTTT.

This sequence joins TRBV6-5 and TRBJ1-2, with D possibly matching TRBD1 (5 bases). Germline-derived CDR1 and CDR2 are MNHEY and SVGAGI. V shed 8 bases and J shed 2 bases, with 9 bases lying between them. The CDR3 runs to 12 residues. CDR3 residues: CASRPGNYGYTF. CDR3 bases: TGTGCCAGCCGGCCAGGGAACTATGGCTACACCTTC.